This T cell receptor (beta chain) was identified in a study of Ad26.COV2.S vaccination and SARS-CoV-2 variants. Findings and limits, study-wide: Compared with placebo recipients, vaccine recipients had higher spike-specific TCR breadth.

Treatment noted: some 19 received Ad26.COV2.S at low or high dose, single or two shots; about five received placebo; per-sample allocation not given. Day 63 after the first vaccine or placebo injection was the time point for sampling. Germline V gene lookup returns CDR1 MGHDK and CDR2 SYGVNS. The V segment lost 3 bases and the J segment 5 bases; nucleotides outside the gene matches: 9. CDR3 length: 16 amino acids. Here immunoSEQ multiplex PCR was the method, and the copy in TCRdb shows in-frame clones only, minus some. The sample has about 350,000 clones, approximately 81% seen once. As for this clone: The antigen is unknown.

The clonotype was recovered from a person between 18 and 59 years old who received the Ad26.COV2.S COVID-19 vaccine or a placebo. V and J are TRBV25-1 and TRBJ2-1; 8 nucleotides match TRBD2. The source material was peripheral blood, sampled in a trial of Ad26.COV2.S vaccine versus placebo. This CDR3 is CASSDPRPGGDNEQFF. CDR3 sequence (DNA): TGTGCCAGCAGTGACCCCCGTCCCGGGGGGGACAATGAGCAGTTCTTC.